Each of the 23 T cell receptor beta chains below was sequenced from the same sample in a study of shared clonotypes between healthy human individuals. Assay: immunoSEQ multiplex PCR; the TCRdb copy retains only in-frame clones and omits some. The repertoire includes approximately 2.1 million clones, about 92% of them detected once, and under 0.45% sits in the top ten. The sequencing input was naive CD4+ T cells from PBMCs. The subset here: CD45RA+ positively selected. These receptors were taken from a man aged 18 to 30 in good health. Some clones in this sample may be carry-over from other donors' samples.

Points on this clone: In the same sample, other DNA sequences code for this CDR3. As DNA, the CDR3 is TGTGCCAGCAGCCTGGGGGGAGTATCCTCCTACGAGCAGTACTTC. Its translation: CASSLGGVSSYEQYF. This chain uses TRBV11-2 with TRBJ2-7; D perhaps matches TRBD2 (6 bases). With 5 bases removed from V and 0 bases from J, the gap between germline ends came to 14 bases. CDR1 SGHAT and CDR2 FQNNGV come from the germline V gene. The CDR3 is 15 residues long.

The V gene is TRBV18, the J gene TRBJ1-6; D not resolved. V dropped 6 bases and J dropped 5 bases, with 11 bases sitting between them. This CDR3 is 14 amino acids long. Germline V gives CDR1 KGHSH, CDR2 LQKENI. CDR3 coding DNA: TGTGCCAGCTCCCCAGGATTGAATAATTCACCCCTCCACTTT. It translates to CASSPGLNNSPLHF.

This CDR3 reads CASSSRLRQYF. CDR3 nucleotides: TGTGCCAGCAGTTCACGACTGCGGCAGTACTTC. The rearrangement links TRBV6-5 to TRBJ2-7; D unresolved. This CDR3 comprises 11 residues. Germline V lookup: CDR1 MNHEY, CDR2 SVGAGI. The V and J ends lost 4 bases and 9 bases respectively, with 10 bases between them.

The CDR3 bases are TGTGCCAGCAGGTATAGCGGGAGCTCCTACAATGAGCAGTTCTTC. It encodes CASRYSGSSYNEQFF. The chain employs TRBV5-4 and TRBJ2-1; 9 bases match TRBD2. The CDR3 has 15 amino acids. In germline, CDR1 is SGHNT, CDR2 YYREEE (reference sequence). Trimming took 5 bases from V and 0 from J; bases not matched to a gene: 3.

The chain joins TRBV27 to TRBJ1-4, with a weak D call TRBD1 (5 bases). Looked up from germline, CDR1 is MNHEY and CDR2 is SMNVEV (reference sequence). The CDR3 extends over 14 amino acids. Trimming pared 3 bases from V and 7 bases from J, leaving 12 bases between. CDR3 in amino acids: CASSFTGPLEKLFF. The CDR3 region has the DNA TGTGCCAGCAGTTTCACAGGCCCCCTTGAAAAACTGTTTTTT.

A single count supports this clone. The CDR3 region is CASSLGRQGSGAGELFF. The CDR3 nucleotides read TGCGCCAGCAGCCTCGGTCGACAGGGTTCCGGGGCCGGGGAGCTGTTTTTT. The chain is built from TRBV5-1 and TRBJ2-2; 7 bases agree with TRBD1. V was clipped by 4 bases and J by 6 bases; unmatched bases: 15. CDR3 length: 17 amino acids. Germline V gene sequence: CDR1 SGHRS, CDR2 YFSETQ.

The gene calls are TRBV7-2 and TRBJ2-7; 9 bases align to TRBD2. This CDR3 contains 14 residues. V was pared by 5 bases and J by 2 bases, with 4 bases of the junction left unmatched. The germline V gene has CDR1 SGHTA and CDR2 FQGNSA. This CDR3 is CASSPRGGAYEQYF. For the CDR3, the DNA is TGTGCCAGCAGCCCGCGGGGGGGAGCCTACGAGCAGTACTTC.

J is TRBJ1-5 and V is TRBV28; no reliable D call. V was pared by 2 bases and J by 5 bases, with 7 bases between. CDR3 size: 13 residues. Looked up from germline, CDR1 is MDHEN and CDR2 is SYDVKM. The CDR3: CASSLDNYQPQHF. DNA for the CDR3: TGTGCCAGCAGTTTAGACAACTATCAGCCCCAGCATTTT. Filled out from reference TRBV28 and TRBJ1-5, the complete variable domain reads DVKVTQSSRYLVKRTGEKVFLECVQDMDHENMFWYRQDPGLGLRLIYFSYDVKMKEKGDIPEGYSVSREKKERFSLILESASTNQTSMYLCASSLDNYQPQHFGDGTRLSIL.

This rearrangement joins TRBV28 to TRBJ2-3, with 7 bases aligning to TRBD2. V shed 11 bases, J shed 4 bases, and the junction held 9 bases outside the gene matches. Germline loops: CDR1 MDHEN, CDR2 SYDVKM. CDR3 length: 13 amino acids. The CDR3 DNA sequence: TGTGCCTGGGGAGCGGGATGGTCAGATACGCAGTATTTT. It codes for CAWGAGWSDTQYF.

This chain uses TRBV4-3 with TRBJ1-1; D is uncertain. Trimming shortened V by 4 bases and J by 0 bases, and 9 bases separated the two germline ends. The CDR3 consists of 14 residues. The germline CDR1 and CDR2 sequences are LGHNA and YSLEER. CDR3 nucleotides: TGCGCCAGCAGCCGAGGACTGATGAACACTGAAGCTTTCTTT. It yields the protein CASSRGLMNTEAFF.

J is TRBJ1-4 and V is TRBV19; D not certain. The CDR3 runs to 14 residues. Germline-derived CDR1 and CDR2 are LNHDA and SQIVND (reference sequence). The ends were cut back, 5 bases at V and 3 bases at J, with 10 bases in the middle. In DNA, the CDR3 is TGTGCCAGTAGTCAAGGGAGACCTAATGAAAAACTGTTTTTT. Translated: CASSQGRPNEKLFF.

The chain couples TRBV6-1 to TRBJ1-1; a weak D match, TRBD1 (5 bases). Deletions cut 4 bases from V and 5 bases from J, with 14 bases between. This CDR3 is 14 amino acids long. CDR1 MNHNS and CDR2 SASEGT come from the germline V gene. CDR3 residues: CASSAGGGRTEAFF. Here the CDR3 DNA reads TGTGCCAGCAGTGCGGGGGGAGGGAGGACTGAAGCTTTCTTT.

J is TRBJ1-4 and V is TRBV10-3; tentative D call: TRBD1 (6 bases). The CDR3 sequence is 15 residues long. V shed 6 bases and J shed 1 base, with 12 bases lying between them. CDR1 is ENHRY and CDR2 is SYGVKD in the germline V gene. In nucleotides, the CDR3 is TGTGCCATCAGCCGGACAGAACAAACTAATGAAAAACTGTTTTTT. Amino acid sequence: CAISRTEQTNEKLFF.

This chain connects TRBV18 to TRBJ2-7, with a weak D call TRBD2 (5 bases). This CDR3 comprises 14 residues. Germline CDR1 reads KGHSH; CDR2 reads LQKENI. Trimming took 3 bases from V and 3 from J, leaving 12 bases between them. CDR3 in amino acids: CASSPPGLRYEQYF. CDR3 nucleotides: TGTGCCAGCTCACCCCCGGGGTTACGCTACGAGCAGTACTTC.

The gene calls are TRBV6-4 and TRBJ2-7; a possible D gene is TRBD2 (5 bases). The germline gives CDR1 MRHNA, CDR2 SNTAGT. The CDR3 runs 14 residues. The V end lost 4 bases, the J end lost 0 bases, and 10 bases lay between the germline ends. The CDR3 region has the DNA TGTGCCAGCAGTGTGGAGGCAGACTCCTACGAGCAGTACTTC. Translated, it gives CASSVEADSYEQYF.

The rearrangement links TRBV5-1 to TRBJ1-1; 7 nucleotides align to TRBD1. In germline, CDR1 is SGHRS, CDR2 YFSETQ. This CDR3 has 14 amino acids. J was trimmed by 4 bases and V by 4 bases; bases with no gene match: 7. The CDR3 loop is CASSTGAGGTEAFF. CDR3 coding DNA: TGCGCCAGCAGCACTGGAGCAGGGGGCACTGAAGCTTTCTTT.

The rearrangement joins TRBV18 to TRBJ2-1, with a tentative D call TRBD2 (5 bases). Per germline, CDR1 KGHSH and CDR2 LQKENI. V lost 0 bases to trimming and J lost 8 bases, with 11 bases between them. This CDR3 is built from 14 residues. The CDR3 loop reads CASSPPAARDEQFF. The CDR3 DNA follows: TGTGCCAGCTCACCACCAGCGGCTCGGGATGAGCAGTTCTTC.

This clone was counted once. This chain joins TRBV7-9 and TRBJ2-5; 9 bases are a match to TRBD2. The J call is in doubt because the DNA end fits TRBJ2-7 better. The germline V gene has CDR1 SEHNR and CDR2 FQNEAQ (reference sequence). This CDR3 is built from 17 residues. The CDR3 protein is CASSLRGRGPSSYEQYF. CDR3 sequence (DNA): TGTGCCAGCAGCTTACGCGGGAGGGGTCCTAGCTCCTACGAGCAGTACTTC.

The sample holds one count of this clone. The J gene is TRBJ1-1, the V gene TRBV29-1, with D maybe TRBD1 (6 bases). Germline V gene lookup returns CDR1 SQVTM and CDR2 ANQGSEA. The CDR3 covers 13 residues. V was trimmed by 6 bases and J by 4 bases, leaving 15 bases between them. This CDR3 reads CSVGQLGGTEAFF. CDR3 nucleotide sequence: TGCAGCGTCGGACAGTTGGGTGGCACTGAAGCTTTCTTT.

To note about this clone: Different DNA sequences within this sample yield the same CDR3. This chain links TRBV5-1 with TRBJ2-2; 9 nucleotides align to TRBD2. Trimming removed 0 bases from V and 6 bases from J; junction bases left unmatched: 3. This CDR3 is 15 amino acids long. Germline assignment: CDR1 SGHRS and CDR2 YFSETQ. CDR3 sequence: CASSLVAGGPGELFF. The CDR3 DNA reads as TGCGCCAGCAGCTTGGTTGCGGGAGGGCCCGGGGAGCTGTTTTTT.

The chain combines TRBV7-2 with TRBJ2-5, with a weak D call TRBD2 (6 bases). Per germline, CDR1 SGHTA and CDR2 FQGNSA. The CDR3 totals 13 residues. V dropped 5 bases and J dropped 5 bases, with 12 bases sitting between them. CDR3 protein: CASSTARGETQYF. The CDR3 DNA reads TGTGCCAGCAGCACCGCCCGGGGGGAGACCCAGTACTTC. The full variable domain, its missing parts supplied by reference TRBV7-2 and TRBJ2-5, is GAGVSQSPSNKVTEKGKDVELRCDPISGHTALYWYRQSLGQGLEFLIYFQGNSAPDKSGLPSDRFSAERTGGSVSTLTIQRTQQEDSAVYLCASSTARGETQYFGPGTRLLVL.

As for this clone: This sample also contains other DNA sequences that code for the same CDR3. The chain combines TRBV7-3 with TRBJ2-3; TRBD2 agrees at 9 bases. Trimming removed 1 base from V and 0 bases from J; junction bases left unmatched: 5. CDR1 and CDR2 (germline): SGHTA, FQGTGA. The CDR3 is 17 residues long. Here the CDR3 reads CASSLRPSGTSTDTQYF. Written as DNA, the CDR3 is TGTGCCAGCAGCTTAAGGCCTAGCGGGACTAGCACAGATACGCAGTATTTT.

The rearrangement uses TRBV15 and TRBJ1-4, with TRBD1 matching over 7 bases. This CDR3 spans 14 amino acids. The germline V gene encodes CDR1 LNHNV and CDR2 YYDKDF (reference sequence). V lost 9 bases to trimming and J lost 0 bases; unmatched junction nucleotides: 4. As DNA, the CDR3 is TGTGCCACAAACAGGGGCGCAACTAATGAAAAACTGTTTTTT. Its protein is CATNRGATNEKLFF. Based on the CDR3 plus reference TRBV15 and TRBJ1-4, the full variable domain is DAMVIQNPRYQVTQFGKPVTLSCSQTLNHNVMYWYQQKSSQAPKLLFHYYDKDFNNEADTPDNFQSRRPNTSFCFLDIRSPGLGDTAMYLCATNRGATNEKLFFGSGTQLSVL.